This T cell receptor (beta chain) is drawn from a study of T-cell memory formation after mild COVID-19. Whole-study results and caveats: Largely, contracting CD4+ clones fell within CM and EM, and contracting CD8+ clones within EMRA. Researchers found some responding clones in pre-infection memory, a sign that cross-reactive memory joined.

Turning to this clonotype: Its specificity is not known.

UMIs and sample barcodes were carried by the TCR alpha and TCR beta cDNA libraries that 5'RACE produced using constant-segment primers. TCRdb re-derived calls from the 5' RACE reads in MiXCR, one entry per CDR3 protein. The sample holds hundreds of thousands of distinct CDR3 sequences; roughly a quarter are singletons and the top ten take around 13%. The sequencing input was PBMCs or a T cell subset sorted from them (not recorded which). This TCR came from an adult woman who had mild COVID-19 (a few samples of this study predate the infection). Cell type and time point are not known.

The CDR3 nucleotides read TGTGCCAGCAGCTTAAAACCTACAGTTAACACCGGGGAGCTGTTTTTT. Its translation: CASSLKPTVNTGELFF. This chain links TRBV7-3 with TRBJ2-2; the D is unclear. The CDR3 length is 16 residues. Germline V gene data show CDR1 as SGHTA and CDR2 as FQGTGA. Trimming shortened V by 1 base and J by 2 bases, and 11 bases separated the two germline ends.